The 11 T cell receptor beta chains in this list originate from one sample, sequenced in a study of shared clonotypes between healthy human individuals. This table comes from immunoSEQ multiplex PCR, and its TCRdb copy is limited to in-frame clones, with some not included. Of around 1.9 million clones listed, 93% are singletons. Selected positively for CCR7 and CD45RO-negative, naive CD8 cells excluded terminally differentiated effector memory CD45RA+ cells. Sequenced sample: naive CD8+ T cells from PBMCs. These receptors were obtained from a man between 18 and 35 years old in good health. Some clones in this sample may be carry-over from other donors' samples.

The chain employs TRBV25-1 and TRBJ1-1, with D hard to call. The CDR3 sequence is 16 residues long. Trimming cost V 2 bases and J 2 bases, with 15 bases left between them. The germline V gene encodes CDR1 MGHDK and CDR2 SYGVNS. The CDR3 coding sequence is TGTGCCAGCAGTGAACGGACGTCCCCCGACAACACTGAAGCTTTCTTT. Residues: CASSERTSPDNTEAFF.

The rearrangement uses TRBV7-9 and TRBJ2-2; no clear D. The CDR3 is 15 amino acids. CDR1 and CDR2 from the germline V gene are SEHNR and FQNEAQ (reference sequence). Trimming stripped 4 bases from V and 7 bases from J, with 16 bases between. The CDR3 sequence is CASSYGSVKGGELFF. The DNA of the CDR3 is TGTGCCAGCAGCTATGGTTCCGTTAAGGGCGGGGAGCTGTTTTTT.

The V call is TRBV7-9, the J call TRBJ1-2, with D unresolved. Germline CDR1 SEHNR, CDR2 FQNEAQ (reference sequence). The CDR3 loop spans 13 amino acids. Trimming took 5 bases from V and 5 from J, leaving 12 bases between them. The CDR3 region is CASSDGLGYGYTF. The CDR3 DNA reads as TGTGCCAGCAGCGATGGGTTAGGGTATGGCTACACCTTC.

With respect to this clone: Distinct nucleotide sequences in the sample also encode this CDR3. The chain has TRBV11-2 and TRBJ2-1; no clear D. Looked up from germline, CDR1 is SGHAT and CDR2 is FQNNGV. The germline V and J ends were trimmed by 1 base and 8 bases, with 3 bases remaining between them. The CDR3 consists of 11 residues. The CDR3 coding sequence is TGTGCCAGCAGCTTAGTCTATGAGCAGTTCTTC. It translates to CASSLVYEQFF.

The V gene is TRBV4-1, the J gene TRBJ2-1, with TRBD1 as a possible D gene (6 bases). Germline loops: CDR1 MGHRA, CDR2 YSYEKL. The CDR3 has 13 amino acids. V shed 4 bases and J shed 12 bases, with 16 bases lying between them. DNA of the CDR3: TGCGCCAGCAGCCCCTCCACAGGGTACAGGCAGTTCTTC. Its translation: CASSPSTGYRQFF.

The rearrangement uses TRBV10-3 and TRBJ2-3; tentative D call: TRBD2 (5 bases). The germline CDR1 and CDR2 sequences are ENHRY and SYGVKD. The ends were cut back, 0 bases at V and 0 bases at J, with 10 bases in the middle. The CDR3 consists of 16 residues. The CDR3, as DNA: TGTGCCATCAGTGAGTCATACGGGGAGAGCACAGATACGCAGTATTTT. It specifies CAISESYGESTDTQYF.

To note about this clone: Other nucleotide sequences in the sample specify the same CDR3. The chain has TRBV7-2 and TRBJ2-1; 12 bases match TRBD2. V was pared by 4 bases and J by 0 bases, with 1 base of the junction left unmatched. Germline V CDR1 and CDR2: SGHTA, FQGNSA. The CDR3 is made up of 16 amino acids. The CDR3 spells CASSSGLAGSYNEQFF. CDR3 DNA sequence: TGTGCCAGCAGCTCGGGACTAGCGGGCTCCTACAATGAGCAGTTCTTC.

The chain uses TRBV27 and TRBJ2-7; D is unresolved. Per germline, CDR1 MNHEY and CDR2 SMNVEV (reference sequence). The length of the CDR3 is 13 residues. V was pared by 6 bases and J by 6 bases, with 15 bases between. CDR3 residues: CASSENAALEQYF. In DNA form, the CDR3 reads TGTGCCAGCAGCGAGAATGCGGCCCTCGAGCAGTACTTC.

The CDR3 sequence: CASSQDISGSSYNEQFF. The CDR3 nucleotides read TGCGCCAGCAGCCAAGATATTAGCGGGAGCTCCTACAATGAGCAGTTCTTC. The genes are TRBV4-3 and TRBJ2-1; 9 positions match TRBD2. V dropped 0 bases and J dropped 0; count of bases not matched to a gene: 3. This CDR3 is 17 amino acids long. Germline values: CDR1 LGHNA, CDR2 YSLEER.

This chain uses TRBV28 with TRBJ1-5; D might be TRBD1 (6 bases). With 5 bases removed from V and 1 base from J, the gap between germline ends came to 15 bases. The CDR3 contains 16 residues. Germline V CDR1 and CDR2: MDHEN, SYDVKM. In nucleotides, the CDR3 is TGTGCCAGCAGTCCAAGGGACGGGGGCAGCAATCAGCCCCAGCATTTT. This sequence encodes CASSPRDGGSNQPQHF.

The J gene is TRBJ2-2, the V gene TRBV7-2; D gene unclear. This CDR3 is 14 amino acids long. CDR1 and CDR2 (germline): SGHTA, FQGNSA. Trimming shortened V by 1 base and J by 2 bases, and 5 bases separated the two germline ends. CDR3 DNA sequence: TGTGCCAGCAGCTTAGACACCAACACCGGGGAGCTGTTTTTT. Translated, it gives CASSLDTNTGELFF.